This TCR beta chain was identified during a study of beta chain features in type 1 diabetes. The V gene end was trimmed by 4 bases and the J gene end by 5 bases; junction bases not matched to a gene: 8. The CDR3 is made up of 15 amino acids. Germline lookup yields CDR1 SGHDT and CDR2 YYEEEE. Since all of the isolated RNA was reverse transcribed, expressed TCRB transcripts were what got sequenced. Sequencing was performed with immunoSEQ multiplex PCR; in TCRdb, only in-frame clones are kept and a portion is missing. The table records 900,000 or so clones, 17% of them present only once. As for this clone: Its antigen is still unknown.

Findings and limits, study-wide: Whether HLA type influences TCRB rearrangement remained unresolved here.

The source is a young woman in good health. Material for sequencing was naive CD4+ T cells from blood. V is TRBV5-6 and J is TRBJ2-5; 10 positions agree with TRBD2. CDR3 sequence (DNA): TGTGCCAGCAGCACCTCGGGAGCGGGAGGGGAGACCCAGTACTTC. Translating it yields CASSTSGAGGETQYF.